The rows below give T cell receptor beta chains drawn from one sample of a study of human T cells and chemical hapten exposure. TCRdb re-called the RACE reads with MiXCR, one entry per CDR3 protein. The sample has roughly 200,000 distinct CDR3 sequences, 20% to 25% seen once. Material: whole blood, obtained in connection with sensitization to the hapten diphenylcyclopropenone (DPC). These receptors all come from a woman in her forties with alopecia areata. Some clones in this sample may be carry-over from other donors' samples. Each CDR3 is given without its conserved first and last residue. Each record gives: J gene, V gene, CDR3 protein.

j_call: TRBJ1-1
v_call: TRBV5-6
cdr3_aa: ASSLEGRGPGTEAF

j_call: TRBJ1-2
v_call: TRBV11-2
cdr3_aa: ASSQESIGYT

j_call: TRBJ2-7
v_call: TRBV6-5
cdr3_aa: ASSYSGIGTGVSEQY

j_call: TRBJ2-3
v_call: TRBV6-2/TRBV6-3
cdr3_aa: ASSLLTGVPDTQY

j_call: TRBJ2-1
v_call: TRBV20-1
cdr3_aa: SASATSAYNEQF

j_call: TRBJ2-5
v_call: TRBV18
cdr3_aa: ASSPQGEGETQY

j_call: TRBJ1-2
v_call: TRBV5-1
cdr3_aa: ASTWSGESYGYT

j_call: TRBJ2-7
v_call: TRBV10-3
cdr3_aa: AISVPGTGEEY

j_call: TRBJ1-6
v_call: TRBV12-3/TRBV12-4
cdr3_aa: ASSFLGWNSPLH

j_call: TRBJ2-5
v_call: TRBV7-3
cdr3_aa: ASSLVSGGGETQY

j_call: TRBJ2-7
v_call: TRBV4-3
cdr3_aa: ASSPYDRGLYEQY

j_call: TRBJ2-5
v_call: TRBV29-1
cdr3_aa: SVLQPQETQY

j_call: TRBJ2-2
v_call: TRBV20-1
cdr3_aa: SARGPNTGELF

j_call: TRBJ1-1
v_call: TRBV29-1
cdr3_aa: SFRQRSSGEAF

j_call: TRBJ2-1
v_call: TRBV11-1
cdr3_aa: ASSPGTGYNEQF

j_call: TRBJ2-7
v_call: TRBV4-3
cdr3_aa: ASSQPGGEQY

j_call: TRBJ2-7
v_call: TRBV11-2
cdr3_aa: ASSSSGRAGEQY

j_call: TRBJ2-5
v_call: TRBV4-2
cdr3_aa: ASSQDFIETQY

j_call: TRBJ1-1
v_call: TRBV18
cdr3_aa: ASSPSDSYTEAF

j_call: TRBJ1-1
v_call: TRBV24-1
cdr3_aa: ATSAGTHEAF

j_call: TRBJ1-5
v_call: TRBV18
cdr3_aa: ASSPGSNRDQPQH

j_call: TRBJ1-1
v_call: TRBV7-9
cdr3_aa: ASSLISAGPEAF

j_call: TRBJ2-3
v_call: TRBV7-2
cdr3_aa: ASSIGHISTDTQY

j_call: TRBJ1-2
v_call: TRBV5-1
cdr3_aa: ASSLTGINYGYT

j_call: TRBJ2-2
v_call: TRBV5-4
cdr3_aa: ASSHRQGGRLSNTGELF

j_call: TRBJ2-1
v_call: TRBV29-1
cdr3_aa: SVATSSYNEQF

j_call: TRBJ2-2
v_call: TRBV3-1
cdr3_aa: ASSQDPFNTGELF

j_call: TRBJ2-2
v_call: TRBV20-1
cdr3_aa: SARARQGTGELF

j_call: TRBJ2-5
v_call: TRBV7-2
cdr3_aa: ASSLGAAATLGLAQY

j_call: TRBJ1-6
v_call: TRBV11-1
cdr3_aa: ASSQGLANSPLH

j_call: TRBJ2-7
v_call: TRBV9
cdr3_aa: ASSGMGTSGFYEQY

j_call: TRBJ2-5
v_call: TRBV29-1
cdr3_aa: SASGGGGAETQY

j_call: TRBJ2-1
v_call: TRBV7-2
cdr3_aa: ASSPDSGRGHNEQF

j_call: TRBJ1-5
v_call: TRBV6-1
cdr3_aa: ASSAGTSSNQPQH

j_call: TRBJ2-3
v_call: TRBV6-4
cdr3_aa: ASSGGEDADTQY

j_call: TRBJ2-7
v_call: TRBV6-5
cdr3_aa: ASSYSGEGVHEQY

j_call: TRBJ2-1
v_call: TRBV10-3
cdr3_aa: AISPPMGLGTQF

j_call: TRBJ2-1
v_call: TRBV29-1
cdr3_aa: SVVTSGSSYNEQF

j_call: TRBJ2-3
v_call: TRBV6-2/TRBV6-3
cdr3_aa: ASSYSDSTDTQY

j_call: TRBJ2-7
v_call: TRBV7-9
cdr3_aa: ASSPLGAGGDHEQY

j_call: TRBJ2-1
v_call: TRBV4-1
cdr3_aa: ASSQDNGAGVLNEQF

j_call: TRBJ1-2
v_call: TRBV3-1
cdr3_aa: ASSQVREGGYT

j_call: TRBJ2-7
v_call: TRBV20-1
cdr3_aa: SAEGSGGAHEQY

j_call: TRBJ2-3
v_call: TRBV28
cdr3_aa: ASSLGSGRTDTQY

j_call: TRBJ2-5
v_call: TRBV12-3/TRBV12-4
cdr3_aa: ASSSRGGETQY

j_call: TRBJ1-2
v_call: TRBV5-1
cdr3_aa: ASSRTDYGYT

j_call: TRBJ2-3
v_call: TRBV5-4
cdr3_aa: ASSTRLAGFTDTQY

j_call: TRBJ1-1
v_call: TRBV7-9
cdr3_aa: ASSLVSRAGNTEAF

j_call: TRBJ2-1
v_call: TRBV6-2/TRBV6-3
cdr3_aa: ATSDREEFEQF

j_call: TRBJ1-1
v_call: TRBV7-9
cdr3_aa: AISGGRGRGEEAF

j_call: TRBJ2-2
v_call: TRBV7-6
cdr3_aa: ASSLVNTGSGELF

j_call: TRBJ2-7
v_call: TRBV20-1
cdr3_aa: SARRVRGVGEQY